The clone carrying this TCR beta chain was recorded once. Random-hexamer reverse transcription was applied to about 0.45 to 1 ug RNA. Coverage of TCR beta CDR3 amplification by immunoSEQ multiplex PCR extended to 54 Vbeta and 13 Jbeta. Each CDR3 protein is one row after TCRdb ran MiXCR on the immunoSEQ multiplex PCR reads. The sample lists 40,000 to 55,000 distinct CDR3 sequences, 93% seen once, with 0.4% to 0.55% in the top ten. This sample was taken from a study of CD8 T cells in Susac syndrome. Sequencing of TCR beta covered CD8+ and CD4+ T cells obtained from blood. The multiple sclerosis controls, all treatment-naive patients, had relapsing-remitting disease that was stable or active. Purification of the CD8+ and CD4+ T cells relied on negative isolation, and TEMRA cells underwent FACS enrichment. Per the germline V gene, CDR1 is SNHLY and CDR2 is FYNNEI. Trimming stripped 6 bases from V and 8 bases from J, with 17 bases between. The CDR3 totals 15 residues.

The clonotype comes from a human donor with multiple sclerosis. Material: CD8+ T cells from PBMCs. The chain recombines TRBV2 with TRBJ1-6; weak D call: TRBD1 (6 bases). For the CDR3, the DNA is TGTGCCAGCAGGTTTCGAGGGGGACCGGATTCACCCCTCCACTTT. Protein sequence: CASRFRGGPDSPLHF. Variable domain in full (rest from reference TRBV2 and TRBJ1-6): EPEVTQTPSHQVTQMGQEVILRCVPISNHLYFYWYRQILGQKVEFLVSFYNNEISEKSEIFDDQFSVERPDGSNFTLKIRSTKLEDSAMYFCASRFRGGPDSPLHFGNGTRLTVT.